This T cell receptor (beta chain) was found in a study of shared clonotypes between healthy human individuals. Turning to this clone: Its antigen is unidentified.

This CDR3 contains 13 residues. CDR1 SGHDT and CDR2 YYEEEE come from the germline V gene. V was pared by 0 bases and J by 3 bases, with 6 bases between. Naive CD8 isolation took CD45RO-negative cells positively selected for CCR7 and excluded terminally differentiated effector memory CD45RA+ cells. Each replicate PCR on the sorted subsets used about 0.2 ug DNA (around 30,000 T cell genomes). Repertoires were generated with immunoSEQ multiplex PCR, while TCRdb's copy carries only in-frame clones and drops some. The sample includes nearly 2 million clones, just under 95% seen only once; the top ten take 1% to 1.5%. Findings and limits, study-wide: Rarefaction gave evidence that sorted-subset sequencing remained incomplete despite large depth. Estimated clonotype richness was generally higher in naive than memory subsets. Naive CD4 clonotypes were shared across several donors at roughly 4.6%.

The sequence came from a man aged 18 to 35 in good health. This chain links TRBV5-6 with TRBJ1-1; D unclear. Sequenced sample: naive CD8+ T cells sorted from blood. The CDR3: CASSLVQDTEAFF. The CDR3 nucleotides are TGTGCCAGCAGCTTGGTGCAGGACACTGAAGCTTTCTTT.